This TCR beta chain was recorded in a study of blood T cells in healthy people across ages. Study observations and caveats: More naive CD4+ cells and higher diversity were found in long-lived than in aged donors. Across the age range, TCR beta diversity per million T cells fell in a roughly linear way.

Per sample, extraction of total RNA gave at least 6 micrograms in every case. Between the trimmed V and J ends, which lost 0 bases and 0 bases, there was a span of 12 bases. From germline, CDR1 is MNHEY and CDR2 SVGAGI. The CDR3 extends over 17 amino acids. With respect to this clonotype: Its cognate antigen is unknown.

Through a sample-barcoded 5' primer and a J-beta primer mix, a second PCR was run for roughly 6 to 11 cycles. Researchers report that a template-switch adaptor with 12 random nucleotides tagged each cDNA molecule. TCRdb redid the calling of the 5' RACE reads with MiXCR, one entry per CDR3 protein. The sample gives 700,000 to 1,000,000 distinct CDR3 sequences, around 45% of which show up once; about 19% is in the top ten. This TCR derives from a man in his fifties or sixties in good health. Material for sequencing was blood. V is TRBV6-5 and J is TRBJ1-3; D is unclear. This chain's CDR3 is CASSYSSSASSGNTIYF. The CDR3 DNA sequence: TGTGCCAGCAGTTACTCTTCATCCGCGAGCTCTGGAAACACCATATATTTT.